These 24 T cell receptor beta chains were all obtained from the same sample, sequenced in a study of blood T cell repertoires in COVID-19. Assay used: immunoSEQ multiplex PCR; TCRdb lists only in-frame clones, some missing. The sample consists of around 95,000 clones, roughly nine tenths of them appearing once. The sample taken for sequencing was peripheral blood. The receptor source for this set is a man aged 25 to 45 in a cohort sampled during active COVID-19.

The chain combines TRBV5-6 with TRBJ1-1, with TRBD1 as a possible D gene (5 bases). From germline, CDR1 is SGHDT and CDR2 YYEEEE. This CDR3 is built from 12 residues. Trimming removed 0 bases from V and 7 bases from J, with 7 bases in between. The chain's CDR3 is CASSLDRYEAFF. The DNA for the CDR3 is TGTGCCAGCAGCTTGGACAGGTATGAAGCTTTCTTT.

V and J are TRBV5-5 and TRBJ2-2, with D perhaps matching TRBD1 (7 bases). The CDR3 runs to 18 residues. V was trimmed by 0 bases and J by 0 bases, leaving 15 bases between them. In germline, CDR1 is SGHKS, CDR2 YYEKEE (reference sequence). The CDR3 loop reads CASSLVFGGGANTGELFF. DNA for the CDR3: TGTGCCAGCAGCTTGGTGTTTGGAGGGGGCGCGAACACCGGGGAGCTGTTTTTT. The variable domain in full, with the rest retrieved from reference TRBV5-5 and TRBJ2-2, is DAGVTQSPTHLIKTRGQQVTLRCSPISGHKSVSWYQQVLGQGPQFIFQYYEKEERGRGNFPDRFSARQFPNYSSELNVNALLLGDSALYLCASSLVFGGGANTGELFFGEGSRLTVL.

This rearrangement joins TRBV10-2 to TRBJ2-3, with a possible D match to TRBD2 (6 bases). Germline V gene data show CDR1 as WSHSY and CDR2 as SAAADI. The CDR3 totals 13 residues. The V gene lost 0 bases and the J gene lost 7 bases, with 8 bases spanning the gap. Here the CDR3 reads CASSESGGNTQYF. DNA for the CDR3: TGCGCCAGCAGTGAGTCCGGGGGTAATACGCAGTATTTT.

V and J are TRBV9 and TRBJ1-2, with TRBD1 as a possible D gene (6 bases). V was shortened by 3 bases and J by 2 bases, with 14 bases between the two germline ends. The germline V gene encodes CDR1 SGDLS and CDR2 YYNGEE. CDR3 length: 15 amino acids. CDR3: CASSAEQGLNYGYTF. CDR3 nucleotide sequence: TGTGCCAGCAGCGCCGAGCAGGGGTTGAACTATGGCTACACCTTC. Filled out from reference TRBV9 and TRBJ1-2, the complete variable domain reads DSGVTQTPKHLITATGQRVTLRCSPRSGDLSVYWYQQSLDQGLQFLIQYYNGEERAKGNILERFSAQQFPDLHSELNLSSLELGDSALYFCASSAEQGLNYGYTFGSGTRLTVV.

The chain joins TRBV7-2 to TRBJ1-2; D is unclear. The ends were cut back, 4 bases at V and 4 bases at J, with 10 bases in the middle. Germline assignment: CDR1 SGHTA and CDR2 FQGNSA. CDR3 length: 13 residues. The CDR3 DNA is TGTGCCAGCAGCTCCGGGGTAGGCTATGGCTACACCTTC. Its translation is CASSSGVGYGYTF.

This clone was detected only a few times. This sequence joins TRBV5-1 and TRBJ2-7; 8 bases map to TRBD1. The germline V gene encodes CDR1 SGHRS and CDR2 YFSETQ. The CDR3 sequence is 13 residues long. V was clipped by 4 bases and J by 6 bases; unmatched bases: 6. The CDR3 loop reads CASSGQGVAEQYF. CDR3 in DNA: TGCGCCAGCAGCGGACAGGGTGTCGCCGAGCAGTACTTC.

This clone was seen once. The chain links TRBV11-2 to TRBJ1-1, with D unclear. Germline-derived CDR1 and CDR2 are SGHAT and FQNNGV. The CDR3 is 13 amino acids. V was pared by 1 base and J by 4 bases, with 7 bases between. This CDR3 is CASSLVGSTEAFF. The CDR3 DNA reads as TGTGCCAGCAGCTTAGTAGGGAGCACTGAAGCTTTCTTT.

The V gene is TRBV20-1, the J gene TRBJ1-2; TRBD1 matches 7 bases. J was trimmed by 6 bases and V by 3 bases; bases with no gene match: 13. CDR3 length equals 15 residues. Per germline, CDR1 DFQATT and CDR2 SNEGSKA (reference sequence). The CDR3 loop is CSASPGQRQAHGYTF. DNA of the CDR3: TGCAGTGCTAGTCCGGGACAGCGACAGGCCCATGGCTACACCTTC.

This clone is a singleton in its sample. The V gene is TRBV7-2, the J gene TRBJ1-3, with D possibly matching TRBD1 (6 bases). CDR3 length equals 15 residues. CDR1 is SGHTA, CDR2 FQGNSA, per germline. V dropped 6 bases and J dropped 4 bases, with 16 bases sitting between them. The CDR3 region has the DNA TGTGCCAGCAGTACTGAGGGGGTAACGGGAAACACCATATATTTT. This codes for CASSTEGVTGNTIYF.

V is TRBV14 and J is TRBJ1-6, with D tentatively TRBD1 (5 bases). CDR1 is SGHDN and CDR2 is FVKESK in the germline V gene. V was clipped by 6 bases and J by 4 bases, with 10 bases between them. This CDR3 is 14 amino acids long. CDR3 amino acids: CASRSDSYNSPLHF. CDR3 coding DNA: TGTGCCAGCAGGTCCGACAGTTATAATTCACCCCTCCACTTT.

The chain joins TRBV7-2 to TRBJ2-3; the match to TRBD2 covers 12 bases. The J segment lost 6 bases and the V segment lost 5 bases, leaving 6 bases of the junction unmatched. The CDR3 has 15 residues. CDR1 is SGHTA and CDR2 is FQGNSA in the germline V gene. The DNA of the CDR3 is TGTGCCAGCAGCCGGACTAGCGGGGACGTGGATACGCAGTATTTT. Its translation is CASSRTSGDVDTQYF. Full variable domain (remainder filled in from reference TRBV7-2 and TRBJ2-3): GAGVSQSPSNKVTEKGKDVELRCDPISGHTALYWYRQSLGQGLEFLIYFQGNSAPDKSGLPSDRFSAERTGGSVSTLTIQRTQQEDSAVYLCASSRTSGDVDTQYFGPGTRLTVL.

This clone was picked up a small number of times. This sequence joins TRBV18 and TRBJ1-2; the match to TRBD1 covers 7 bases. The CDR3 consists of 13 residues. Germline values: CDR1 KGHSH, CDR2 LQKENI. Trimming at V came to 4 bases and at J to 4 bases, leaving 3 bases not matched to a gene. The CDR3 is CASSRRDSYGYTF. In nucleotides, the CDR3 is TGTGCCAGCTCACGAAGGGACAGCTATGGCTACACCTTC.

V usage is TRBV28 and J usage is TRBJ2-3, with 7 bases lining up with TRBD1. From germline, CDR1 is MDHEN and CDR2 SYDVKM. This CDR3 has 15 amino acids. V shed 6 bases and J 3 bases; nucleotides not matched to a gene: 9. CDR3 residues: CASSRSYRGTDTQYF. CDR3 nucleotide sequence: TGTGCCAGCAGCCGCTCCTACAGGGGAACAGATACGCAGTATTTT.

The chain carries TRBV6-5 and TRBJ2-5; TRBD1 matches at 12 bases. CDR3 length: 16 amino acids. J was trimmed by 5 bases and V by 0 bases; bases with no gene match: 4. The V gene's germline CDR1 is MNHEY and CDR2 SVGAGI. CDR3 in amino acids: CASSYSLGQGAETQYF. CDR3 nucleotides: TGTGCCAGCAGTTACTCGCTGGGACAGGGGGCGGAGACCCAGTACTTC.

This chain connects TRBV11-2 to TRBJ2-3; maybe TRBD2 (6 bases). The V gene lost 5 bases and the J gene lost 8 bases, with 11 bases spanning the gap. From germline, CDR1 is SGHAT and CDR2 FQNNGV. The CDR3 runs 12 residues. Here the CDR3 reads CASSRLDATQYF. The CDR3 nucleotides read TGTGCCAGCAGCCGACTAGATGCTACGCAGTATTTT.

The V call is TRBV6-5, the J call TRBJ1-2, with D tentatively TRBD1 (6 bases). This CDR3 spans 15 amino acids. Germline V lookup: CDR1 MNHEY, CDR2 SVGAGI. The V and J ends lost 5 bases and 4 bases respectively, with 17 bases between them. CDR3 in DNA: TGTGCCAGCAGTCCTAAGGGGGGGGTCTTCTATGGCTACACCTTC. This encodes CASSPKGGVFYGYTF.

The chain joins TRBV7-8 to TRBJ2-5; D is perhaps TRBD2 (5 bases). The CDR3 extends over 16 amino acids. Trimming pared 5 bases from V and 4 bases from J, leaving 20 bases between. CDR1 and CDR2 (germline): SGHVS, FQNEAQ. CDR3 in amino acids: CASSPEPSGRAETQYF. The DNA of the CDR3 is TGTGCCAGCAGCCCGGAACCCTCTGGGCGGGCAGAGACCCAGTACTTC. Drawing the rest from reference TRBV7-8 and TRBJ2-5, the complete variable domain is GAGVSQSPRYKVAKRGQDVALRCDPISGHVSLFWYQQALGQGPEFLTYFQNEAQLDKSGLPSDRFFAERPEGSVSTLKIQRTQQEDSAVYLCASSPEPSGRAETQYFGPGTRLLVL.

The chain uses TRBV11-2 and TRBJ1-2; 9 bases map to TRBD1. V lost 5 bases, J lost 8 bases, and 12 bases stayed unmatched. The CDR3 covers 15 residues. The germline gives CDR1 SGHAT, CDR2 FQNNGV. CDR3 loop: CASSGYRGLKKGYTF. The CDR3 DNA reads as TGTGCCAGCAGCGGCTACAGGGGGCTCAAGAAAGGCTACACCTTC. The full variable domain, rest sourced from reference TRBV11-2 and TRBJ1-2, is EAGVAQSPRYKIIEKRQSVAFWCNPISGHATLYWYQQILGQGPKLLIQFQNNGVVDDSQLPKDRFSAERLKGVDSTLKIQPAKLEDSAVYLCASSGYRGLKKGYTFGSGTRLTVV.

The chain links TRBV18 to TRBJ1-6; the match to TRBD1 covers 11 bases. The V gene end was trimmed by 6 bases and the J gene end by 11 bases; junction bases not matched to a gene: 6. CDR1 and CDR2 (germline): KGHSH, LQKENI. This CDR3 contains 14 residues. In nucleotides, the CDR3 is TGTGCCAGCTCCTCCGGGACAGGGGGGACACCCCTCCACTTT. Protein: CASSSGTGGTPLHF.

The chain couples TRBV7-9 to TRBJ2-7, with D possibly TRBD1 on 5 matching bases. The CDR3 sequence is 12 residues long. Looked up from germline, CDR1 is SEHNR and CDR2 is FQNEAQ (reference sequence). The V and J ends lost 3 bases and 6 bases respectively, with 9 bases between them. The DNA for the CDR3 is TGTGCCAGCAGCTTTGGGGCCCCCGAGCAGTACTTC. This codes for CASSFGAPEQYF. Variable domain in full (rest from reference TRBV7-9 and TRBJ2-7): DTGVSQNPRHKITKRGQNVTFRCDPISEHNRLYWYRQTLGQGPEFLTYFQNEAQLEKSRLLSDRFSAERPKGSFSTLEIQRTEQGDSAMYLCASSFGAPEQYFGPGTRLTVT.

This chain links TRBV7-8 with TRBJ2-5; 10 positions agree with TRBD2. CDR1 and CDR2 from the germline V gene are SGHVS and FQNEAQ. The CDR3 has 16 amino acids. Trimming took 4 bases from V and 6 from J; bases not matched to a gene: 11. The CDR3: CASSWQRGGLEKTQYF. CDR3 bases: TGTGCCAGCAGCTGGCAGCGGGGGGGCCTCGAGAAGACCCAGTACTTC.

In nucleotides, the CDR3 is TGTGCTAGTGGTCCCAGACAGGGGGGTGAAAAACTGTTTTTT. The encoded protein is CASGPRQGGEKLFF. The gene calls are TRBV12-5 and TRBJ1-4, with 9 bases aligning to TRBD1. CDR1 is LGHNT and CDR2 is FRNRAP in the germline V gene. The CDR3 consists of 14 residues. Unmatched junction bases numbered 5, after V lost 5 bases and J lost 7 bases.

The genes are TRBV29-1 and TRBJ2-3; D gene uncertain. The germline gives CDR1 SQVTM, CDR2 ANQGSEA. V shed 7 bases and J shed 0 bases, with 5 bases lying between them. The CDR3 totals 11 residues. The CDR3 region has the DNA TGCAGCGCCAGGAGCACAGATACGCAGTATTTT. This encodes CSARSTDTQYF.

Regarding this clone: The junction departs from the called germline gene at one end, perhaps through a read error. The V and J genes are TRBV7-9 and TRBJ1-3; the match to TRBD1 covers 7 bases. In germline, CDR1 is SEHNR, CDR2 FQNEAQ (reference sequence). The CDR3 is made up of 11 amino acids. The CDR3 spells CASSLGTVSDF. The CDR3 DNA reads TGTGCCAGCAGCTTGGGGACAGTATCCGATTTT.